A single sample is the source of the 13 T cell receptor beta chains below, sequenced in a study of OX40 agonist ivuxolimab in advanced cancers. Assay used: immunoSEQ multiplex PCR; TCRdb lists only in-frame clones, some missing. The data show tens of thousands of clones, roughly 80% seen once. The sequencing here drew on CD4+ or CD8+ T cells sorted from blood, taken in a trial of the OX40 agonist ivuxolimab. These receptors all stem from an adult with an advanced solid tumor such as melanoma, head and neck, liver or kidney cancer.

A few counts support this clone. This chain links TRBV6-1 with TRBJ2-1; D is unresolved. This CDR3 has 14 amino acids. Germline V gives CDR1 MNHNS, CDR2 SASEGT. The ends were cut back, 3 bases at V and 0 bases at J, with 6 bases in the middle. The CDR3 region has the DNA TGTGCCAGCAGTGACTGGAGCTCCTACAATGAGCAGTTCTTC. Translating it yields CASSDWSSYNEQFF.

V and J are TRBV7-2 and TRBJ1-5; no firm D call. Germline values: CDR1 SGHTA, CDR2 FQGNSA. Trimming shortened V by 1 base and J by 2 bases, and 6 bases separated the two germline ends. CDR3 length: 14 residues. The CDR3 region is CASSLGYGNQPQHF. CDR3 DNA: TGTGCCAGCAGCTTAGGTTACGGCAATCAGCCCCAGCATTTT.

This rearrangement joins TRBV2 to TRBJ1-1; a weak D match, TRBD1 (6 bases). Trimming removed 2 bases at V and 3 bases at J, with 19 bases between. Germline values: CDR1 SNHLY, CDR2 FYNNEI. The CDR3 covers 17 residues. CDR3 sequence reads: CASSESLRTALYTEAFF. In nucleotides, the CDR3 is TGTGCCAGCAGTGAAAGTCTTCGGACAGCTCTCTACACTGAAGCTTTCTTT.

The chain carries TRBV11-1 and TRBJ2-7, with 12 bases fitting TRBD2. Trimming at V came to 5 bases and at J to 3 bases, leaving 8 bases not matched to a gene. The germline V gene encodes CDR1 SGHAT and CDR2 FQDESV (reference sequence). This CDR3 is 16 amino acids long. The DNA of the CDR3 is TGTGCCAGCAGCCAGACTAGCGGGAGAGGGCACTACGAGCAGTACTTC. Encoded protein: CASSQTSGRGHYEQYF.

Comments on this clone: An end of the junction differs from the germline gene, which may be a read error. This chain uses TRBV7-2 with TRBJ2-7; 14 nucleotides align to TRBD2. The CDR3 loop spans 12 amino acids. Germline values: CDR1 SGHTA, CDR2 FQGNSA. The CDR3 nucleotides read TGTGCCAGCAGCTTGGGGACTAGCGGGAGCCTTTTC. Protein product: CASSLGTSGSLF.

This clone was seen just once. This chain uses TRBV27 with TRBJ2-7; 8 bases match TRBD2. Germline CDR1 MNHEY, CDR2 SMNVEV (reference sequence). The CDR3 covers 12 residues. Losses at the gene ends were 6 bases for V and 6 bases for J; bases not matched to a gene: 4. CDR3 amino acids: CASRGLVGEQYV. The CDR3 DNA sequence: TGTGCCAGCAGGGGACTAGTCGGCGAGCAGTACGTC.

J is TRBJ2-3 and V is TRBV5-8, with 9 nucleotides matching TRBD2. Germline CDR1 reads SGHTS; CDR2 reads YDEGEE. Trimming cost V 0 bases and J 4 bases; bases outside gene matches: 3. The CDR3 covers 15 residues. CDR3 loop: CASSLGGRGPDTQYF. The CDR3 nucleotides read TGTGCCAGCAGCTTGGGCGGGAGGGGTCCAGATACGCAGTATTTT.

The rearrangement uses TRBV5-4 and TRBJ2-1, with a possible D match to TRBD1 (5 bases). Germline values: CDR1 SGHNT, CDR2 YYREEE (reference sequence). The V gene lost 2 bases and the J gene lost 5 bases, with 11 bases spanning the gap. This CDR3 is built from 14 residues. The CDR3 loop reads CASSLIDSHNEQFF. CDR3 sequence (DNA): TGTGCCAGCAGCTTAATCGACAGCCACAATGAGCAGTTCTTC. Variable domain in full (rest from reference TRBV5-4 and TRBJ2-1): ETGVTQSPTHLIKTRGQQVTLRCSSQSGHNTVSWYQQALGQGPQFIFQYYREEENGRGNFPPRFSGLQFPNYSSELNVNALELDDSALYLCASSLIDSHNEQFFGPGTRLTVL.

The CDR3 DNA reads as TGTGCCAGCAGTTTAGCCAGGGTTCCTCTCGGGGGCTACACCTTC. Its translation is CASSLARVPLGGYTF. The genes are TRBV27 and TRBJ1-2, with D possibly TRBD1 on 5 matching bases. CDR1 MNHEY and CDR2 SMNVEV come from the germline V gene (reference sequence). CDR3 length equals 15 residues. The ends were cut back, 2 bases at V and 8 bases at J, with 18 bases in the middle.

This clone showed up just once. The chain combines TRBV6-1 with TRBJ2-4; no firm D call. The CDR3 length is 16 residues. The V end was cut by 3 bases, the J end by 0 bases, with 12 bases between. Germline V gives CDR1 MNHNS, CDR2 SASEGT. DNA of the CDR3: TGTGCCAGCAGTGAGCCGAATGCTCTAGCCAAAAACATTCAGTACTTC. As protein: CASSEPNALAKNIQYF.

The V gene is TRBV28, the J gene TRBJ2-5; D is perhaps TRBD2 (6 bases). The CDR3 runs to 15 residues. Trimming pared 4 bases from V and 5 bases from J, leaving 17 bases between. Per the germline V gene, CDR1 is MDHEN and CDR2 is SYDVKM. The CDR3 DNA reads as TGTGCCAGCAGTTGGAACGGGAGAGGAACGGAGACCCAGTACTTC. It yields the protein CASSWNGRGTETQYF.

V is TRBV5-4 and J is TRBJ1-2; D is possibly TRBD1 (6 bases). V lost 4 bases and J lost 0, with 10 bases in between. This CDR3 has 14 amino acids. Per the germline V gene, CDR1 is SGHNT and CDR2 is YYREEE (reference sequence). The DNA of the CDR3 is TGTGCCAGCAGCGGGGGCCTATCTAACTATGGCTACACCTTC. Amino acids: CASSGGLSNYGYTF.

This chain joins TRBV18 and TRBJ1-6; D gene uncertain. This CDR3 spans 18 amino acids. V was clipped by 6 bases and J by 0 bases, with 18 bases between them. Per germline, CDR1 KGHSH and CDR2 LQKENI. The CDR3 sequence: CASSRTGGGFSYNSPLHF. The CDR3 coding sequence is TGTGCCAGCTCGCGAACTGGAGGCGGATTCTCCTATAATTCACCCCTCCACTTT.